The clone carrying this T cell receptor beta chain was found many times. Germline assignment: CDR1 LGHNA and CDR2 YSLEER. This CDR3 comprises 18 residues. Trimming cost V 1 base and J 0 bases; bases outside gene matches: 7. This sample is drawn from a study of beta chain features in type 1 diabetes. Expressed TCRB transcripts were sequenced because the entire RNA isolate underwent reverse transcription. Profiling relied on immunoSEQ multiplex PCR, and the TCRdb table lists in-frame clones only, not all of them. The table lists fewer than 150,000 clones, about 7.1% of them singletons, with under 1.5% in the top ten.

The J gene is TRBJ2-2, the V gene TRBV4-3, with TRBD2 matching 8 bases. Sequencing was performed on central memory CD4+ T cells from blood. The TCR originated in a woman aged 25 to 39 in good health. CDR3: CASSQVRGGRSNTGELFF. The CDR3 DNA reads TGCGCCAGCAGCCAAGTTAGGGGCGGGAGGTCGAACACCGGGGAGCTGTTTTTT.